Listed below are T cell receptor beta chains from one sample, sequenced in a study of blood T cell repertoires in COVID-19. The assay was immunoSEQ multiplex PCR, and TCRdb's table has in-frame clones only and misses some. The data hold roughly 500,000 clones, with nearly 90% observed a single time. Sequencing was carried out using peripheral blood. Source of these receptors: a man younger than 35 with COVID-19, enrolled during active disease. CDR3s include the opening cysteine and the closing phenylalanine or tryptophan. Fields, in order: V gene, clone size, D gene, J gene, CDR3 DNA, CDR3 protein. D genes are given only for firm matches. Where a row states a size, it is once, few, many or the class of an expanded clone; other rows omit it.

>TRBV5-1|NA|NA|TRBJ2-7
TGCGCCAGCAGCTTGGGCTCCGCGCGCGAGCAGTACTTC
CASSLGSAREQYF
>TRBV15|NA|NA|TRBJ2-1
TGTGCCACCAGCAGGGATAGAGACCCGCCTCGAGGCAATGAGCAGTTCTTC
CATSRDRDPPRGNEQFF
>TRBV5-1|NA|NA|TRBJ1-4
TGCGCCAGCAGCCGCGGAGCGAGTGAAAAACTGTTTTTT
CASSRGASEKLFF
>TRBV5-5|once|TRBD1|TRBJ2-1
TGTGCCAGCAGCTTAGGACAGGACAATGAGCAGTTCTTC
CASSLGQDNEQFF
>TRBV5-1|NA|NA|TRBJ2-2
TGCGCCAGCAGCTTCACAGGGCCAGATAACACCGGGGAGCTGTTTTTT
CASSFTGPDNTGELFF
>TRBV7-8|once|TRBD1|TRBJ2-7
TGTGCCAGCAGCTTAGCCGGGACAGGGTACGAGCAGTACTTC
CASSLAGTGYEQYF
>TRBV1|NA|NA|TRBJ2-5
TGCACCAGCAGCCAAAGGTTAGCGGGAAAGGAAGAGACCCAGTACTTC
CTSSQRLAGKEETQYF
>TRBV7-8|NA|NA|TRBJ1-4
TGTGCCAGCAGCTTATCGGCCTGGGCGACAGCCAATGAAAAACTGTTTTTT
CASSLSAWATANEKLFF
>TRBV25-1|NA|NA|TRBJ2-1
TGTGCCAGCACCTTCGACAATGAGCAGTTCTTC
CASTFDNEQFF
>TRBV5-1|NA|TRBD2|TRBJ2-1
TGCGCCAGCAGCTCTAAGGGACTAGAAAACAATGAGCAGTTCTTC
CASSSKGLENNEQFF
>TRBV2|NA|TRBD2|TRBJ2-3
TGTGCCAGCAGAAGACTAGCGGGGCGCACAGATACGCAGTATTTT
CASRRLAGRTDTQYF
>TRBV7-9|NA|NA|TRBJ2-3
TGTGCCAGCAGCTTACGGTCAACTAGCACAGATACGCAGTATTTT
CASSLRSTSTDTQYF
>TRBV5-1|NA|NA|TRBJ2-2
TGCGCCAGCAGCTCAGGGGTAAAGTACACCGGGGAGCTGTTTTTT
CASSSGVKYTGELFF
>TRBV3-1/TRBV3-2|NA|TRBD2|TRBJ2-5
TGTGCCAGCTCCCGGCGGGGGGCGGGACTGTACCAAGAGACCCAGTACTTC
CASSRRGAGLYQETQYF
>TRBV27|NA|NA|TRBJ2-7
TGTGCCAGCAGTTCGACAGGTCCACCTTACGAGCAGTACTTC
CASSSTGPPYEQYF
>TRBV6-5|NA|NA|TRBJ1-1
TGTGCCAGCAGTTACTCACCAGCGGGGAACACTGAAGCTTTCTTT
CASSYSPAGNTEAFF
>TRBV20-1|NA|NA|TRBJ1-1
TGCAGTGCTTCCCGCGCCACTGAAGCTTTCTTT
CSASRATEAFF
>TRBV6-5|NA|NA|TRBJ2-3
TGTGCCAGCAGTTACGGTATTAGAGCAGATACGCAGTATTTT
CASSYGIRADTQYF
>TRBV5-4|NA|NA|TRBJ2-3
TGTGCCAGCAGCTTGTACGGGGTAGACATCGCAGATACGCAGTATTTT
CASSLYGVDIADTQYF
>TRBV3-1/TRBV3-2|NA|TRBD2|TRBJ2-1
TGTGCCAGCAGCCAAAGGGGAAGCGGGGCTCGGGAGCAGTTCTTC
CASSQRGSGAREQFF
>TRBV5-1|NA|TRBD2|TRBJ2-1
TGCGCCAGCAGCTTGCCGGGACTAGCAATCCACAATGAGCAGTTCTTC
CASSLPGLAIHNEQFF
>TRBV7-9|NA|TRBD1|TRBJ1-6
TGTGCCAGCACCCCGGGACAGGGGGCTTCACCCCTCCACTTT
CASTPGQGASPLHF
>TRBV18|once|TRBD1|TRBJ2-5
TGTGCCAGCTCACCACCGACAGGGCAAGAGACCCAGTACTTC
CASSPPTGQETQYF
>TRBV6-1|NA|TRBD1|TRBJ1-1
TGTGCCAGCAGTGAAGATCAGGGGGCGAACACTGAAGCTTTCTTT
CASSEDQGANTEAFF
>TRBV18|NA|TRBD1|TRBJ2-2
TGTGCCAGCTCCCCGACTTCCGGGACAGGGTACACCGGGGAGCTGTTTTTT
CASSPTSGTGYTGELFF
>TRBV6-1|few|TRBD2|TRBJ2-1
TGTGCCAGCAGTGGCCAGGGACTAGCGGGGGGTCTATACAATGAGCAGTTCTTC
CASSGQGLAGGLYNEQFF
>TRBV9|NA|NA|TRBJ1-6
TGTGCCAGCAGCGTACAAGAGGGGGACAATTCACCCCTCCACTTT
CASSVQEGDNSPLHF
>TRBV27|NA|NA|TRBJ1-1
TGTGCCAGCAGTCTCGACGGGTACACTGAAGCTTTCTTT
CASSLDGYTEAFF
>TRBV7-8|NA|NA|TRBJ1-2
TGTGCCAGCAGCGAAACCTTCGGGGTTAATGGCTACACCTTC
CASSETFGVNGYTF
>TRBV19|NA|TRBD1|TRBJ1-2
TGTGCCAGTAGTCAAGGGGACAGGGGGCATGGCTACACCTTC
CASSQGDRGHGYTF
>TRBV11-3|NA|NA|TRBJ1-1
TGTGCCAGCAGCCCGCCGACAGGATTGAACACTGAAGCTTTCTTT
CASSPPTGLNTEAFF
>TRBV27|NA|TRBD2|TRBJ2-1
TGTGCCAGCAGTTCCGGGACTAGCTACAGTGAGCAGTTCTTC
CASSSGTSYSEQFF
>TRBV2|NA|NA|TRBJ2-1
TGTGCCAGCAGTGGCAATAGCGGCTACAATGAGCAGTTCTTC
CASSGNSGYNEQFF
>TRBV5-1|once|TRBD2|TRBJ2-2
TGCGCCAGCAGCTTAACTAGCGGGCCGAACACCGGGGAGCTGTTTTTT
CASSLTSGPNTGELFF
>TRBV2|NA|NA|TRBJ1-4
TGTGCCAGCCAGGGGCAGGAGAATGAAAAACTGTTTTTT
CASQGQENEKLFF
>TRBV5-4|NA|TRBD1|TRBJ2-7
TGTGCCAGCAGCTTGGAGCTCGGACAGGGGGTGTACGAGCAGTACTTC
CASSLELGQGVYEQYF
>TRBV20-1|once|NA|TRBJ1-6
TGCAGTGCTAGTGAGCAGGGTGATTCACCCCTCCACTTT
CSASEQGDSPLHF
>TRBV2|NA|NA|TRBJ1-5
TGTGCCAGCAGTGAAGCGAACAGTAATCAGCCCCAGCATTTT
CASSEANSNQPQHF
>TRBV20-1|NA|NA|TRBJ2-7
TGCAGTGCTAGAAATCTACACGAGCAGTACTTC
CSARNLHEQYF
>TRBV5-4|NA|TRBD2|TRBJ2-7
TGTGCCAGCAGCTTGGGGCCACTAGCGAGAGGGGCTGAGCAGTACTTC
CASSLGPLARGAEQYF
>TRBV6-5|NA|TRBD1|TRBJ1-1
TGTGCCAGCAGTTACAGCCAGGGGGCTGAAGCTTTCTTT
CASSYSQGAEAFF
>TRBV14|NA|NA|TRBJ2-7
TGTGCCAGCAGCCAAGATGGTGGATTGGGGGACTCTTTCTCCTACGAGCAGTACTTC
CASSQDGGLGDSFSYEQYF
>TRBV14|NA|NA|TRBJ2-1
TGTGCCAGCAGCCTCGTGCGGGGAACCTACAATGAGCAGTTCTTC
CASSLVRGTYNEQFF
>TRBV24-1|NA|NA|TRBJ2-3
TGTGCCACCAGTGAAGAGCGGACAGATACGCAGTATTTT
CATSEERTDTQYF
>TRBV6-1|NA|NA|TRBJ2-3
TGTGCCAGCAGTGAATCCGTGGGGGGGCGGAAAGATACGCAGTATTTT
CASSESVGGRKDTQYF
>TRBV5-4|NA|TRBD2|TRBJ2-3
TGTGCCAGCAGCCCCGCTAGCGGGAGCACAGATACGCAGTATTTT
CASSPASGSTDTQYF
>TRBV7-9|NA|TRBD2|TRBJ2-7
TGTGCCAGCAGCGAAGGACTAGCGGGAGGGACCTACGAGCAGTACTTC
CASSEGLAGGTYEQYF
>TRBV29-1|NA|NA|TRBJ1-1
TGCAGCGTTGAAGATCTAGCGGCGGGCGGGAACACTGAAGCTTTCTTT
CSVEDLAAGGNTEAFF
>TRBV11-2|once|TRBD1|TRBJ1-1
TGTGCCAGCAGCCGGTGGGACAGTGAAGCTTTCTTT
CASSRWDSEAFF
>TRBV6-5|NA|NA|TRBJ2-7
TGTGCCAGCAGTTACTCGTACAGGGTCGGCAACGAGCAGTACTTC
CASSYSYRVGNEQYF
>TRBV24-1|NA|NA|TRBJ2-3
TGTGCCACCAGTGATGCACCCAGAATAACCACAGATACGCAGTATTTT
CATSDAPRITTDTQYF
>TRBV29-1|NA|TRBD2|TRBJ2-3
TGCAGCGGGGCGGGCGGGAGTCCAGATACGCAGTATTTT
CSGAGGSPDTQYF
>TRBV9|NA|TRBD2|TRBJ2-5
TGTGCCAGCAGCGTAGAATCCGGGAGGGAGGGGCAAGAGACCCAGTACTTC
CASSVESGREGQETQYF